The 3 T cell receptor beta chains reported below all come from one sample, sequenced in a study of CD8+CD57+ T cells in acquired aplastic anemia (dated by TCRdb to the late 2010s). The data were produced on an Illumina HiSeq 2000. TCR beta VDJ combination and CDR3 sequence profiling used genomic DNA as the template. TCRdb trimmed public reads at Q25 via fastp, called clones via MiXCR and kept in-frame beta chains. Rows with a matching CDR3 protein are joined into one entry that keeps the most common DNA and genes. The sample table lists some 280,000 distinct CDR3 sequences, 55% to 60% of them with a count of one. The ten largest clones add up to less than 10% of the sample. The specimen sequenced was sorted CD4+, CD8+, or CD8+CD57+ T cells (not recorded which) from PBMCs. These receptor sequences come from a human donor with severe aplastic anemia or a healthy control (not recorded which).

This chain joins TRBV20-1 and TRBJ2-7; the match to TRBD1 covers 8 bases. V trimming: 3 bases; J trimming: 6 bases; junction bases outside the gene matches: 10. CDR3 length: 14 residues. Germline CDR1 is DFQATT and CDR2 is SNEGSKA (reference sequence). The DNA for the CDR3 is TGCAGTGCTAGCCCGGCGACAGGGGATCGCGAGCAGTACTTC. The encoded protein is CSASPATGDREQYF.

This clonotype was picked up many times. V gene TRBV20-1 combines with J gene TRBJ2-3; 8 bases match TRBD2. V trimming: 6 bases; J trimming: 0 bases; junction bases outside the gene matches: 11. The CDR3 is 16 residues long. CDR1 is DFQATT and CDR2 is SNEGSKA in the germline V gene (reference sequence). CDR3 amino acids: CSAEEAGAPSTDTQYF. CDR3 DNA sequence: TGCAGTGCCGAAGAAGCGGGGGCCCCAAGCACAGATACGCAGTATTTT.

This clonotype has at least ten counts. The chain combines TRBV20-1 with TRBJ2-3; TRBD2 agrees at 9 bases. Germline CDR1 reads DFQATT; CDR2 reads SNEGSKA (reference sequence). The V gene end was trimmed by 3 bases and the J gene end by 4 bases; junction bases not matched to a gene: 8. The CDR3 loop spans 15 amino acids. CDR3 sequence: CSASTLAGVSDTQYF. The DNA of the CDR3 is TGCAGTGCTAGCACACTAGCGGGCGTGTCAGATACGCAGTATTTT.